This TCR beta chain was profiled in a study of T cell repertoires and HLA-DP antigens (dated by TCRdb to 2017 to 2018). Turning to the overall study: An in vitro model of CD4+ T cell alloreactivity against allogeneic HLA-DP presented by transduced HeLa cells was used in the study. Compared with self, one alloantigen differed at one amino acid in the peptide-binding groove and the other differed at fewer than 13, modelling structurally similar versus dissimilar alloantigens. Of the three donors, two were male and one was female, with ages ranging from the 18-to-29 band to the 60-to-69 band. On average, approximately 0.2 ug of DNA went in for sorted CD137+CD4+ samples, versus 1,200 ng for pre-culture CD4+ samples. The study at large found these results: Separate analysis of naive and memory CD4+ repertoires was not performed. The study was limited by having only a few donors, by relying on a non-physiological HeLa antigen-presenting system, and by using total CD4+ responder cells. Clonality of sorted CD137+ cells was similar against both alloantigens (around 0.4) and much higher than in pre-culture samples (roughly 0.04). Clones undetected before culture had an average cumulative frequency of 36.3% against one allele and 45% to 65% against the other.

Turning to this clone: Its antigen has not been determined. Base qualities are not provided; no much larger clone lies one nucleotide away.

TCRB CDR3 regions were amplified with the immunoSEQ multiplex PCR using forward primers for 54 TRBV segments and reverse primers for 13 TRBJ segments. For pre-culture CD4+ samples, sequencing was done at deep resolution with a target of around 210,000 T cell genomes. Sequencing of amplicons was performed on an Illumina HiSeq System, and 87 bp reads covering the CDR3 were generated. In the authors' own workflow: Correction for PCR and sequencing errors was applied to reads, and CDR3 regions were defined through alignment to IMGT reference sequences. Synthetic template pools were used to estimate template counts and unique rearrangement counts. Clonality was computed by subtracting Pielou's evenness from 1. Richness was estimated with the Daley-Smith estimator. Morisita's index was used to measure repertoire overlap. A clone counted as low-abundance if it appeared in cultured samples but went undetected in the pre-culture repertoire of the same donor. TCRdb re-hosts the immuneACCESS table, in-frame sequences only. Its copies lack some clones; in the studies checked, an unresolved V gene accounts for under half of them, and the cause for the rest is not known. Clonal size and the V and J genes are those of that table, whereas D and trimming came from the DNA. Within this sample are some 110,000 clones, with 92% of them counted one time only. Jointly, the top ten make up around 0.25% of the sample.

Untouched CD4+ T cells were isolated from Ficoll-separated PBMC by magnetic bead negative selection, reaching an average purity of roughly 98%. Magnetic beads were used to isolate untouched CD4+ T cells from Ficoll-separated PBMC, giving approximately 98% purity with negligible CD8+ contamination. Peripheral blood mononuclear cells came from the buffy coats of a few healthy blood donors. CMV seronegative status was shared by all three donors. The DNeasy Blood & Tissue Kit was used to extract genomic DNA. Genomic DNA from sorted CD137+CD4+ cells and from pre-culture CD4+ baseline samples of each subject was subjected to TCRB sequencing. Trimming at the junction amounts to 7 bases on V and 2 bases on J, and the germline ends lie 18 bases apart. From the germline V gene, CDR1 is MNHNS and CDR2 is SASEGT. The CDR3 holds 15 amino acids from the cysteine to the phenylalanine. Just the 45-base CDR3 DNA is kept, in frame starting at base 1.

The V and J genes are TRBV6-1 and TRBJ2-7; matching of 5 bases hints at TRBD1 as the D gene. Sequenced sample: CD4+ T cells from PBMCs. This receptor was obtained from a woman aged 18-29 years in good health and CMV-seronegative. The DNA is TGTGCCAGCACCAGGGCAGCCCCTTGGACCTACGAGCAGTACTTC. It encodes CASTRAAPWTYEQYF.